The sequence of this TCR beta chain was determined in a study of T cell changes during pregnancy in multiple sclerosis. Trimming took 3 bases from V and 3 from J, leaving 12 bases between them. The CDR3 loop spans 14 amino acids. Germline lookup yields CDR1 SGHAT and CDR2 FQDESV (reference sequence). Clones were read by immunoSEQ multiplex PCR, and TCRdb kept only the in-frame ones, dropping some. The top ten hold about 0.64% of the sample, which has approximately 42,000 clones, around 84% seen once. This receptor was identified in a female donor with multiple sclerosis, enrolled in a pregnancy study. Sample: CD4+ T cells from peripheral blood mononuclear cells, taken before pregnancy. The rearrangement links TRBV11-1 to TRBJ2-7; D is possibly TRBD2 (6 bases). The CDR3 nucleotides read TGTGCCAGCAGCTTGGGGCCTAGCGACTACGAGCAGTACTTC. It is translated as CASSLGPSDYEQYF.